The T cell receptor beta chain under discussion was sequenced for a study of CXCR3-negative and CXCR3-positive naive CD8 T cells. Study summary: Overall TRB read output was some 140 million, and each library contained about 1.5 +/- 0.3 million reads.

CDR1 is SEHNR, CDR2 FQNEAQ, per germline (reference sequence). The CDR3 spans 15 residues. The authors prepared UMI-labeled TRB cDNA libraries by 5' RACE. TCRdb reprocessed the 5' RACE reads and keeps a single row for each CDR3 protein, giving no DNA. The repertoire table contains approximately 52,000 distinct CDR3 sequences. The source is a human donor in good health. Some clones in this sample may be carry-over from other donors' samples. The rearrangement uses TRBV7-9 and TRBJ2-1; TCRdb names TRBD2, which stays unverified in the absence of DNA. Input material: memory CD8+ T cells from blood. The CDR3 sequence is CASSLRREPYNEQFF.